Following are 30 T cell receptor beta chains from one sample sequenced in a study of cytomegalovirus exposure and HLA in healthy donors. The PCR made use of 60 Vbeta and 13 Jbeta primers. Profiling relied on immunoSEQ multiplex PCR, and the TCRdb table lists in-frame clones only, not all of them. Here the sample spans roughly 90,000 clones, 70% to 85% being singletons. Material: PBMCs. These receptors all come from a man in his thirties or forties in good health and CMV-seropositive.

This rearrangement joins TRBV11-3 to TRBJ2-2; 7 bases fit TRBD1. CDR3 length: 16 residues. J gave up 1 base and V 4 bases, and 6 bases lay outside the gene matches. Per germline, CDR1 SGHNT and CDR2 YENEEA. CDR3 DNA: TGTGCCAGCAGCTCGACAGGGTGGTTGAACACCGGGGAGCTGTTTTTT. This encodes CASSSTGWLNTGELFF.

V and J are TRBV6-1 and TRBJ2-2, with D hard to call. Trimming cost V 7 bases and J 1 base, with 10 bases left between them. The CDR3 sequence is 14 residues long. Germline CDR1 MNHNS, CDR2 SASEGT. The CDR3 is CASNWNRNTGELFF. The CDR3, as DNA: TGTGCCAGCAATTGGAACAGGAACACCGGGGAGCTGTTTTTT.

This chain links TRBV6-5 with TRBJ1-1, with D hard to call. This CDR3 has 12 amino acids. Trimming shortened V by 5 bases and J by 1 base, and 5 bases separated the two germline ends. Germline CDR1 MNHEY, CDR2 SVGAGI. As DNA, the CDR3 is TGTGCCAGCAGTGTACAGAACACTGAAGCTTTCTTT. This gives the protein CASSVQNTEAFF.

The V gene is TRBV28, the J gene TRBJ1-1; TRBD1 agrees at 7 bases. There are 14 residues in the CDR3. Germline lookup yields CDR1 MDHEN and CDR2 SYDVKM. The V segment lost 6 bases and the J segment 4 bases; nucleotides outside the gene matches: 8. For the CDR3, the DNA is TGTGCCAGCAGGCCAACAGGGGCCTTCACTGAAGCTTTCTTT. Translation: CASRPTGAFTEAFF.

The chain's CDR3 is CASRDSRGNSPLHF. CDR3 nucleotide sequence: TGTGCCAGCCGGGACTCACGGGGGAATTCACCCCTCCACTTT. The V gene is TRBV27, the J gene TRBJ1-6; possibly TRBD1 for D (5 bases). V was cut by 8 bases and J by 7 bases, with 15 bases left in between. The CDR3 has 14 amino acids. Germline V lookup: CDR1 MNHEY, CDR2 SMNVEV (reference sequence).

CDR3 sequence reads: CSARPGREQFF. Here the CDR3 DNA reads TGCAGTGCCAGACCGGGAAGAGAGCAGTTCTTC. The chain joins TRBV20-1 to TRBJ2-1, with a weak D call TRBD2 (5 bases). The V end lost 6 bases, the J end lost 10 bases, and 13 bases lay between the germline ends. The CDR3 is 11 amino acids. Per the germline V gene, CDR1 is DFQATT and CDR2 is SNEGSKA (reference sequence).

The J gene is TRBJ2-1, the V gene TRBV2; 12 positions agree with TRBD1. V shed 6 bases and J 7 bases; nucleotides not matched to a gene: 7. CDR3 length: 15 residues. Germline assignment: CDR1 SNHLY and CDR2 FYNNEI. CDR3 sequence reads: CASRVGTGGKNEQFF. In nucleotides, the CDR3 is TGTGCCAGCAGAGTGGGGACAGGGGGCAAGAATGAGCAGTTCTTC.

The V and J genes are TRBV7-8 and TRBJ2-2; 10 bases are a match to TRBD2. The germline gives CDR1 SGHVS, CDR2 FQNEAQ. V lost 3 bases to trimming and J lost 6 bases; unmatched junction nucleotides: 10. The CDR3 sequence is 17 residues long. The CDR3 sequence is CASSFRSGRALAGELFF. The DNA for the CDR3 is TGTGCCAGCAGCTTCCGGAGCGGGAGGGCCTTGGCCGGGGAGCTGTTTTTT.

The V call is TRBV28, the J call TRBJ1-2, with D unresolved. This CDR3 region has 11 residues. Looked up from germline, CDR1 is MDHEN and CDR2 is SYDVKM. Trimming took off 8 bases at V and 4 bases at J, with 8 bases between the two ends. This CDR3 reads CASYRGYGYTF. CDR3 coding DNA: TGTGCCAGCTACCGGGGCTATGGCTACACCTTC.

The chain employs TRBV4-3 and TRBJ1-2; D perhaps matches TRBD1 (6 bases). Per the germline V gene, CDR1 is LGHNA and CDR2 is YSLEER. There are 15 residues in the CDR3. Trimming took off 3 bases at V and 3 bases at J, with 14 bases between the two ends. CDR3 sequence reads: CASSQAGQSYYGYTF. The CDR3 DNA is TGCGCCAGCAGCCAGGCCGGACAGTCATACTATGGCTACACCTTC.

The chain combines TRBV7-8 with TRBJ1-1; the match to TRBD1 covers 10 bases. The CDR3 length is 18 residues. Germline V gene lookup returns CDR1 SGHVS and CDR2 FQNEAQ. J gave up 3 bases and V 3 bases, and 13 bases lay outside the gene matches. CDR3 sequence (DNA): TGTGCCAGCAGCTTCCTCTTCGTGACAGGGGGCGAGGACACTGAAGCTTTCTTT. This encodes CASSFLFVTGGEDTEAFF.

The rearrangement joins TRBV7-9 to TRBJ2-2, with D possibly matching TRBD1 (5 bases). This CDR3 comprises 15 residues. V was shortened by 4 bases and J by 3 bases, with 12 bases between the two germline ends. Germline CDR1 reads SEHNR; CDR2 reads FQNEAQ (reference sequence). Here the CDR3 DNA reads TGTGCCAGCAGCTCAAGGGGCTTGCACACCGGGGAGCTGTTTTTT. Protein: CASSSRGLHTGELFF.

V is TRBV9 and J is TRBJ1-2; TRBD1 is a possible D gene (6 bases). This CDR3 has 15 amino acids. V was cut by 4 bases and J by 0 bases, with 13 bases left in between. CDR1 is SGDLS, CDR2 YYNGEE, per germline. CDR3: CASSIQQGPNYGYTF. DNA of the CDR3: TGTGCCAGCAGCATACAACAGGGCCCTAACTATGGCTACACCTTC.

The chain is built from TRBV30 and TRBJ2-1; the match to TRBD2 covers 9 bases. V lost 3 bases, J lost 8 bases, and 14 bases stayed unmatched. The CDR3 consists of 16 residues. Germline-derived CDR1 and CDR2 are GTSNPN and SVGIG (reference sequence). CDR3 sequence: CAWSPRGWRGGDEQFF. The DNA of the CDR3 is TGTGCCTGGAGCCCCCGGGGATGGCGGGGGGGGGATGAGCAGTTCTTC.

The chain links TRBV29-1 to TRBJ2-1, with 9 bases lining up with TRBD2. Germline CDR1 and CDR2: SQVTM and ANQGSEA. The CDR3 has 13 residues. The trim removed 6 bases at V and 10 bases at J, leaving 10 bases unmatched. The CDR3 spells CSVPAAGGQEQFF. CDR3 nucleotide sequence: TGCAGCGTACCTGCGGCGGGAGGGCAAGAGCAGTTCTTC.

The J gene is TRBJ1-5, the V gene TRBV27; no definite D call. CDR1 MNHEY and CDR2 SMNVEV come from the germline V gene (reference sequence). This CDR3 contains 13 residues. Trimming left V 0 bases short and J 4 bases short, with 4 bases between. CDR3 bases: TGTGCCAGCAGTTTATCCGGGAATCAGCCCCAGCATTTT. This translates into CASSLSGNQPQHF.

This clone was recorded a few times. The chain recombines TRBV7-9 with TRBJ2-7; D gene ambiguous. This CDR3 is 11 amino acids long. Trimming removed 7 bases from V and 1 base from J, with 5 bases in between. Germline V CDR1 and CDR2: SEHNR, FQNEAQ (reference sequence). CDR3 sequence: CASTGSYEQYF. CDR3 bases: TGTGCCAGCACCGGTTCCTACGAGCAGTACTTC.

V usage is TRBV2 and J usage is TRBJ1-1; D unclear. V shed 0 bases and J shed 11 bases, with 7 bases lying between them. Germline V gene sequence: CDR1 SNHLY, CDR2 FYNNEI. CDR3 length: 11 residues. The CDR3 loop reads CASSEAFGAFF. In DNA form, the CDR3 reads TGTGCCAGCAGTGAAGCGTTCGGGGCTTTCTTT.

The DNA of the CDR3 is TGTGCCAGCAGCCGGAGGGCCGGAGGATCCTACAATGAGCAGTTCTTC. Amino acids: CASSRRAGGSYNEQFF. The chain uses TRBV7-7 and TRBJ2-1; weak D call: TRBD2 (6 bases). CDR3 size: 16 residues. The germline V and J ends were trimmed by 5 bases and 1 base, with 15 bases remaining between them. The germline V gene encodes CDR1 SSHAT and CDR2 FNYEAQ (reference sequence).

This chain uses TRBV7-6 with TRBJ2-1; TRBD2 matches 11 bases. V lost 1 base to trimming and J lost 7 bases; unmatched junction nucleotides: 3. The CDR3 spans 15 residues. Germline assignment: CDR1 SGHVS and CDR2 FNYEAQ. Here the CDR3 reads CASSLGSSGGNEQFF. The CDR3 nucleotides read TGTGCCAGCAGCTTAGGGTCTAGCGGGGGGAATGAGCAGTTCTTC.

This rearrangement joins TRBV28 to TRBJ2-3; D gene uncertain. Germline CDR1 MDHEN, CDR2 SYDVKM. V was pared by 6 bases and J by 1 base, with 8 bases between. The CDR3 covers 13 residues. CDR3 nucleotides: TGTGCCAGCAGCCTAGGAGGCACAGATACGCAGTATTTT. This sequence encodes CASSLGGTDTQYF.

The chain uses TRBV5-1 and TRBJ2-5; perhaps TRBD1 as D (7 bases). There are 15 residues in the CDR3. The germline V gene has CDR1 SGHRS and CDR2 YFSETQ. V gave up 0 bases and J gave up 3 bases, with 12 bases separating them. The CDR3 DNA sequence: TGCGCCAGCAGCTTGGCCACAGGGGAGGAAGAGACCCAGTACTTC. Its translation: CASSLATGEEETQYF.

As DNA, the CDR3 is TGTGCCAGCAGTCGGGGGTTGACCTACAATGAGCAGTTCTTC. This sequence encodes CASSRGLTYNEQFF. The chain recombines TRBV27 with TRBJ2-1; weak D call: TRBD2 (6 bases). CDR3 length equals 14 residues. V was clipped by 5 bases and J by 2 bases, with 10 bases between them. Germline V gene data show CDR1 as MNHEY and CDR2 as SMNVEV (reference sequence).

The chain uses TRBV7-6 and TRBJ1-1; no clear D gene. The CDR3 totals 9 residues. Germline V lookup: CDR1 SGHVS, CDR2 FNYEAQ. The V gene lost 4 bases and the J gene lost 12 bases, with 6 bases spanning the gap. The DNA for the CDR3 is TGTGCCAGCAGCTGGCTTACTTTCTTT. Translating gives CASSWLTFF.

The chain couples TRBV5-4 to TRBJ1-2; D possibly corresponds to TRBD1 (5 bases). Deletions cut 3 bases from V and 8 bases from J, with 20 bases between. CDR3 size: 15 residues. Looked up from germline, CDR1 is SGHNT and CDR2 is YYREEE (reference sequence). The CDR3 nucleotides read TGTGCCAGCAGCTCGATTAGAGCCAGGGATGGGGGCTACACCTTC. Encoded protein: CASSSIRARDGGYTF. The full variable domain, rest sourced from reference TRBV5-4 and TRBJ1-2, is ETGVTQSPTHLIKTRGQQVTLRCSSQSGHNTVSWYQQALGQGPQFIFQYYREEENGRGNFPPRFSGLQFPNYSSELNVNALELDDSALYLCASSSIRARDGGYTFGSGTRLTVV.

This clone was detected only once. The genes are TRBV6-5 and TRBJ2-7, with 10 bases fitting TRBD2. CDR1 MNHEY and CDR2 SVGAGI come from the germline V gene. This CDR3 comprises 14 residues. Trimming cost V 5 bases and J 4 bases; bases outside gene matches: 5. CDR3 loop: CASSPWTSGYEQYF. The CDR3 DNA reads TGTGCCAGCAGTCCCTGGACTAGCGGTTACGAGCAGTACTTC.

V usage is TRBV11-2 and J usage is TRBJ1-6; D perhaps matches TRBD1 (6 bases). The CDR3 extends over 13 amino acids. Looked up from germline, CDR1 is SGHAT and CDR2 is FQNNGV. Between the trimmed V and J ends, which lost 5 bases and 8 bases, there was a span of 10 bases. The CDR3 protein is CASSPKGDSPLHF. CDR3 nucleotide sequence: TGTGCCAGCAGCCCCAAGGGGGATTCACCCCTCCACTTT.

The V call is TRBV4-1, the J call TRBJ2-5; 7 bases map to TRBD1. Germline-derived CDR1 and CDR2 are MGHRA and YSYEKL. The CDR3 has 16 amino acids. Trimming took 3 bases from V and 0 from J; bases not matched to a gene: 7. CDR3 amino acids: CASSHPGTDHQETQYF. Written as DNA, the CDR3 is TGCGCCAGCAGCCACCCCGGGACAGACCACCAAGAGACCCAGTACTTC.

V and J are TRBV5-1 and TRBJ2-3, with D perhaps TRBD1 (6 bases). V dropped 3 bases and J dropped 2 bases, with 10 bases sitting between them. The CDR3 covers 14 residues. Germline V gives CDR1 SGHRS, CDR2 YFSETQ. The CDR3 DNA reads TGCGCCAGCAGCTCGGACAGTCCCACAGATACGCAGTATTTT. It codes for CASSSDSPTDTQYF.

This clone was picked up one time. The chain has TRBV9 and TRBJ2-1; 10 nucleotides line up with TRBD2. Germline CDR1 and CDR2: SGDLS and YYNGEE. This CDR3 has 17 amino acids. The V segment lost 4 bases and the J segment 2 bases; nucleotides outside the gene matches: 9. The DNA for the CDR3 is TGTGCCAGCAGCCCGTACCCCGGGACTAGCGCCTACAATGAGCAGTTCTTC. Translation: CASSPYPGTSAYNEQFF.